A selection of T cell receptor beta chains follows, all from one sample in a study of blood T cell repertoires in COVID-19. Sequencing used immunoSEQ multiplex PCR; TCRdb keeps in-frame clones, though not all of them. The profile shows some 250,000 clones, roughly 80% of them singletons. Material for sequencing was peripheral blood. Source of these receptors: a woman of 80 years or more with acute or convalescent COVID-19. Both conserved end residues are part of each CDR3. The D gene is left open where the match is weak. Clone size appears in some rows only: once, few, many, or a class for an expanded clone.

J gene | CDR3 length | clone size | D gene | V gene | CDR3 protein | CDR3 DNA
TRBJ2-3 | 15 | - | - | TRBV5-1 | CASSLGRDFTDTQYF | TGCGCCAGCAGCTTGGGGCGGGATTTCACAGATACGCAGTATTTT
TRBJ1-1 | 14 | - | TRBD1 | TRBV2 | CASSNTGGITEAFF | TGTGCCAGCAGCAACACAGGGGGCATTACTGAAGCTTTCTTT
TRBJ2-7 | 14 | - | - | TRBV3-1/TRBV3-2 | CASSQVDSSYEQYF | TGTGCCAGCAGCCAAGTGGACAGCTCCTACGAGCAGTACTTC
TRBJ2-7 | 14 | few | - | TRBV3-1/TRBV3-2 | CASSHPGGAYEQYF | TGTGCCAGCAGCCACCCCGGAGGGGCCTACGAGCAGTACTTC
TRBJ1-2 | 14 | - | - | TRBV5-3 | CARSCDRLNYGYTF | TGTGCCAGAAGCTGCGACAGACTTAACTATGGCTACACCTTC
TRBJ2-2 | 17 | - | - | TRBV7-3 | CASSLTSVSANTGELFF | TGTGCCAGCAGCTTAACGTCAGTGTCTGCGAACACCGGGGAGCTGTTTTTT
TRBJ2-3 | 16 | once | TRBD2 | TRBV10-2 | CASSHPSGPSGYTQYF | TGCGCCAGCAGTCACCCTAGCGGGCCCTCCGGTTATACGCAGTATTTT
TRBJ1-2 | 12 | once | TRBD1 | TRBV9 | CASSPDRGPSSF | TGTGCCAGCAGCCCTGACAGGGGGCCCTCATCATTC
TRBJ2-1 | 13 | - | - | TRBV6-5 | CASSDSVYNEQFF | TGTGCCAGCAGCGACAGTGTATACAATGAGCAGTTCTTC
TRBJ1-2 | 15 | - | TRBD1 | TRBV2 | CASSEGTGFLYGYTF | TGTGCCAGCAGTGAGGGGACAGGGTTTCTCTATGGCTACACCTTC
TRBJ2-1 | 17 | - | TRBD1 | TRBV3-1/TRBV3-2 | CASSQDQARGYYNEQFF | TGTGCCAGCAGCCAAGATCAGGCCAGGGGGTACTACAATGAGCAGTTCTTC
TRBJ1-4 | 14 | - | - | TRBV7-9 | CASSFGREEEKLFF | TGTGCCAGCAGCTTCGGCAGGGAGGAGGAAAAACTGTTTTTT
TRBJ2-6 | 17 | - | TRBD1 | TRBV19 | CASSIAGGLTGANVLTF | TGTGCCAGTAGTATCGCAGGGGGATTGACTGGGGCCAACGTCCTGACTTTC
TRBJ2-5 | 12 | - | - | TRBV20-1 | CSASGSGETQYF | TGCAGTGCTAGTGGCTCGGGAGAGACCCAGTACTTC
TRBJ2-7 | 17 | - | TRBD2 | TRBV5-1 | CASSLSRLAGVSDEQYF | TGCGCCAGCAGCCTCTCACGACTAGCGGGAGTAAGCGACGAGCAGTACTTC
TRBJ1-6 | 15 | - | - | TRBV9 | CASSVDSSEHSPLHF | TGTGCCAGCAGCGTGGACAGTTCTGAACATTCACCCCTCCACTTT
TRBJ2-7 | 13 | - | - | TRBV6-5 | CASLRTENYEQYF | TGTGCCAGCCTAAGGACAGAAAACTACGAGCAGTACTTC